Below, 5 T cell receptor beta chains from the same sample are listed, as sequenced in a study of cytomegalovirus exposure and HLA in healthy donors (dated by TCRdb to between 2016 and 2019). Libraries were made using the immunoSEQ multiplex PCR assay. For the multiplex PCR, a mixture combining 60 forward primers for TCR Vbeta segments and 13 reverse primers for TCR Jbeta segments was used. Held by TCRdb, this immuneACCESS table contains in-frame sequences only and omits some clones. Under half of the omission traces to an unresolved V gene where checked; the cause of the rest is unknown. The sample profile shows some 150,000 clones; around 72% of them were found once. The ten largest clones take up less than 4.5% of the sample. Material: PBMCs. These receptors were taken from a man in his fifties in good health and CMV-seropositive.

The count of this clone is one. CDR3 sequence (DNA): TGTGCTAGTGGGGAGGGGAGTTTGAGTCAGCCCCAGCATTTT. As protein: CASGEGSLSQPQHF. The chain links TRBV12-5 to TRBJ1-5, with D perhaps matching TRBD1 (5 bases). The V end lost 6 bases, the J end lost 6 bases, and 15 bases lay between the germline ends. Germline V gene sequence: CDR1 LGHNT, CDR2 FRNRAP. The CDR3 length is 14 residues.

This chain uses TRBV7-9 with TRBJ1-1; a weak D match, TRBD1 (6 bases). This CDR3 region has 14 residues. Trimming stripped 6 bases from V and 1 base from J, with 12 bases between. Germline V gene sequence: CDR1 SEHNR, CDR2 FQNEAQ (reference sequence). CDR3 residues: CASRPGATNTEAFF. CDR3 coding DNA: TGTGCCAGCAGACCAGGGGCCACGAACACTGAAGCTTTCTTT.

This sequence joins TRBV5-5 and TRBJ1-1, with 9 bases lining up with TRBD1. Germline assignment: CDR1 SGHKS and CDR2 YYEKEE (reference sequence). CDR3 length equals 15 residues. V trimming: 1 base; J trimming: 3 bases; junction bases outside the gene matches: 4. CDR3 amino acids: CASSLLDRGHTEAFF. The CDR3 region has the DNA TGTGCCAGCAGCTTGTTGGACAGGGGCCACACTGAAGCTTTCTTT.

The chain uses TRBV7-2 and TRBJ1-4, with D possibly TRBD1 on 5 matching bases. The CDR3 has 15 amino acids. V dropped 5 bases and J dropped 5 bases, with 15 bases sitting between them. CDR1 is SGHTA, CDR2 FQGNSA, per germline. CDR3 protein: CASSPALGLNEKLFF. CDR3 in DNA: TGTGCCAGCAGCCCAGCATTGGGGCTAAATGAAAAACTGTTTTTT.

This clone was seen a handful of times. V and J are TRBV19 and TRBJ1-1; D might be TRBD1 (6 bases). CDR1 and CDR2 from the germline V gene are LNHDA and SQIVND (reference sequence). Trimming removed 6 bases from V and 1 base from J, with 12 bases in between. The CDR3 runs 14 residues. The CDR3 DNA follows: TGTGCCAGTAGCCGACAGGAGACGAACACTGAAGCTTTCTTT. It specifies CASSRQETNTEAFF. Based on the CDR3 plus reference TRBV19 and TRBJ1-1, the full variable domain is DGGITQSPKYLFRKEGQNVTLSCEQNLNHDAMYWYRQDPGQGLRLIYYSQIVNDFQKGDIAEGYSVSREKKESFPLTVTSAQKNPTAFYLCASSRQETNTEAFFGQGTRLTVV.